The source of this T cell receptor (beta chain) is a study of T cells in Graves' hyperthyroidism and ophthalmopathy. Study summary: Once the initial diagnosis was made, peripheral blood was obtained before any treatment.

Diagnosis of hyperthyroidism was new in patients aged 18 to 65, and its duration was under 2 months. Orbital computed tomography and thyroid ultrasound, together with serum TRAb and thyroxine and clinical symptoms, were used for diagnoses. The V end was cut by 6 bases, the J end by 6 bases, with 21 bases between. The CDR3 is 16 residues long. This clonotype has a handful of counts. Its antigen is currently unknown. What was amplified from RNA transcripts were TCR beta CDR3 regions. HTBI primers were the set used in a first-round RT-PCR of the TCR CDR3. Each CDR3 protein gets one entry after TCRdb re-called the multiplex PCR reads with MiXCR. The table lists fewer than 400,000 distinct CDR3 sequences, approximately 25% of them singletons. Notes on the study in general: Most thyroid clonotypes expanded above 0.001 were also detected in blood.

Sequenced sample: blood. This TCR was sampled from a man aged 50 to 60 with Graves' hyperthyroidism. The chain joins TRBV12-3 or TRBV12-4 to TRBJ1-5; possible D gene TRBD1, 6 bases. CDR3: CASSSHRGGPGQPQHF. The CDR3 DNA follows: TGTGCCAGCAGCTCTCACCGCGGGGGGCCCGGTCAGCCCCAGCATTTT.